The table lists the clone carrying this TCR beta chain with a few counts. Investigators performed immunoSEQ version v3.0 at survey level. Libraries were prepared by immunoSEQ multiplex PCR; TCRdb keeps only in-frame clonotypes and omits some of them. The sample shows approximately 20,000 clones, 80% of them seen only once. The source of the sample is a study of long-term antiretroviral therapy in people with HIV. This CDR3 is built from 14 residues. Germline V gives CDR1 SGHRS, CDR2 YFSETQ. Trimming took 6 bases from V and 0 from J, leaving 13 bases between them. The chain is built from TRBV5-1 and TRBJ2-7, with D possibly being TRBD1 (5 bases). The TCR originated in a woman between 40 and 50 years old with HIV. This specimen consisted of unsorted PBMCs, obtained 0.2 years after starting antiretroviral therapy. The CDR3 spells CASKVVGDSYEQYF. The DNA for the CDR3 is TGCGCCAGCAAGGTGGTAGGGGACTCCTACGAGCAGTACTTC. The complete variable domain, with remaining parts taken from reference TRBV5-1 and TRBJ2-7, reads KAGVTQTPRYLIKTRGQQVTLSCSPISGHRSVSWYQQTPGQGLQFLFEYFSETQRNKGNFPGRFSGRQFSNSRSEMNVSTLELGDSALYLCASKVVGDSYEQYFGPGTRLTVT.